The source of this TCR beta chain is a study of CD8+CD57+ T cells in acquired aplastic anemia. This clonotype was found a few times. Trimming pared 4 bases from V and 2 bases from J, leaving 11 bases between. This CDR3 is 14 amino acids long. CDR1 is LNHNV and CDR2 is YYDKDF in the germline V gene (reference sequence). Genomic DNA served as template for TCR beta VDJ and CDR3 profiling. TCRdb re-analysed the reads in MiXCR, keeping a single row per CDR3 protein. The sample has hundreds of thousands of distinct CDR3 sequences, 65% to 75% seen once. The material sequenced was sorted CD4+, CD8+, or CD8+CD57+ T cells (not recorded which) from PBMCs. This clonotype was sampled from a human donor in good health, serving as a control. This chain links TRBV15 with TRBJ1-2; D is unresolved. The CDR3 DNA follows: TGTGCCACCAGCACAACTCTGAGGAACTATGGCTACACCTTC. Translation: CATSTTLRNYGYTF.